This T cell receptor (beta chain) comes out of a study of T-cell memory formation after mild COVID-19. Study background: TCR clusters were mostly donor specific.

As to this clonotype: Its antigen is undetermined.

General observations from the study: Pre-infection memory contained some responding clones, which suggested that cross-reactive memory had joined.

TCRdb recomputed calls from the 5' RACE reads with MiXCR, one row per CDR3 protein. The sample carries hundreds of thousands of distinct CDR3 sequences, roughly 20% recorded once. Germline-derived CDR1 and CDR2 are KGHDR and SFDVKD. The CDR3 sequence is 13 residues long. Material for sequencing was PBMCs or a T cell subset sorted from them (not recorded which). The chain employs TRBV24-1 and TRBJ1-2, with TRBD1 matching 7 bases. The receptor's source is a man aged 18 to 30 who had mild COVID-19 (a few samples of this study predate the infection). Cell type and time point are not known. CDR3 DNA sequence: TGTGCAACAAGAGACAGGGATAACTATGGCTACACCTTC. Protein: CATRDRDNYGYTF.